This record looks at one T cell receptor (beta chain) sequence and its context. Its specificity is unknown. The CDR3 covers 11 residues. Germline assignment: CDR1 LGHNT and CDR2 FRNRAP. Between the trimmed V and J ends, which lost 6 bases and 5 bases, there was a span of 7 bases. Assay: immunoSEQ multiplex PCR; the TCRdb copy retains only in-frame clones and omits some. The sample has about 130,000 clones; just under 90% are singletons. The data were obtained in a study of cytomegalovirus exposure and HLA in healthy donors. Overall study results and limits: CMV antigen specificity was confirmed in vitro for a few CMV-associated chains.

The donors were members of the validation cohort comprising over a hundred subjects, separate from the approximately 670-subject first cohort. The sample was PBMCs. V usage is TRBV12-5 and J usage is TRBJ1-1; D gene unclear. This TCR came from a man between 25 and 39 years old in good health and CMV-seronegative. CDR3 protein: CASGSGTEAFF. As DNA, the CDR3 is TGTGCTAGTGGCTCGGGGACTGAAGCTTTCTTT. Looking up the rest from reference TRBV12-5 and TRBJ1-1 gives the full variable domain: DARVTQTPRHKVTEMGQEVTMRCQPILGHNTVFWYRQTMMQGLELLAYFRNRAPLDDSGMPKDRFSAEMPDATLATLKIQPSEPRDSAVYFCASGSGTEAFFGQGTRLTVV.